This T cell receptor beta chain was obtained from a study of shared T cell receptors in the human thymus. The CDR3 length is 16 residues. Germline lookup yields CDR1 LGHNA and CDR2 YNFKEQ. V was trimmed by 0 bases and J by 7 bases, leaving 13 bases between them. TCRdb's copy holds only in-frame clones and misses some; the assay was immunoSEQ multiplex PCR. The sample holds roughly 710,000 clones; around 85% are singletons and the top ten take roughly 0.01%. This sample was also put to use in a study of human thymus T cells. That publication notes: Healthy Finnish infants undergoing corrective surgery for congenital heart defects provided the donor material.

The sequenced sample was thymocytes. The clonotype comes from a girl under three years old with a congenital heart defect. The J gene is TRBJ1-6, the V gene TRBV4-2; no clear D gene. The CDR3 loop is CASSQDLVRPNSPLHF. The CDR3 nucleotides read TGTGCCAGCAGCCAAGATTTAGTCAGGCCGAATTCACCCCTCCACTTT.